This T cell receptor (beta chain) is drawn from a study of T cells in Graves' hyperthyroidism and ophthalmopathy. Whole-study findings and limits: Most expanded thyroid clonotypes above 0.001 also appeared in blood.

This clonotype was counted a few times. Its antigen remains unknown. There were TCR beta CDR3 regions amplified from RNA transcripts. HTBI primers were the set used in a first-round RT-PCR of the TCR CDR3. Using its own MiXCR run on the multiplex PCR reads, TCRdb lists one record per CDR3 protein. The data show hundreds of thousands of distinct CDR3 sequences, with 35% to 55% seen just once and 8% to 8.5% held by the top ten. The TCR was taken from a woman between 18 and 29 years old with Graves' hyperthyroidism. Sequenced material: peripheral blood or thyroid tissue (not recorded which).

As DNA, the CDR3 is TGTGCCAGCAGTACCCACTCAGGGCGAACTGAAGCTTTCTTT. It encodes CASSTHSGRTEAFF. V usage is TRBV6-5 and J usage is TRBJ1-1; D is possibly TRBD1 (5 bases). This CDR3 spans 14 amino acids. V gave up 5 bases and J gave up 5 bases, with 15 bases separating them. The germline gives CDR1 MNHEY, CDR2 SVGAGI.